This is a list of T cell receptor beta chains from one sample in a study of T cells in Graves' hyperthyroidism and ophthalmopathy. TCRdb itself ran the multiplex PCR reads through MiXCR, one entry per CDR3 protein. The sample shows 400,000 to 450,000 distinct CDR3 sequences, under 15% of them seen only once. Input material: blood. Receptor source: a man between 18 and 29 years old with Graves' ophthalmopathy. Both conserved end residues are trimmed from each CDR3. Clone size appears in some rows only: once, few, many, or a class for an expanded clone.

-	TRBV11-2	TRBJ2-7	ASSLGGGSSSSYEQY
-	TRBV18	TRBJ2-3	ASSPTGAAYTQY
many	TRBV20-1	TRBJ2-4	SAQGAGLAKNIQY
-	TRBV10-2	TRBJ2-1	ASGGDRGVDEQF
-	TRBV5-1	TRBJ1-1	ASRSGTGTEAF
many	TRBV30	TRBJ1-6	AWNWARTYPYNSPLH
many	TRBV2	TRBJ1-1	ASSDGLGAF
few	TRBV20-1	TRBJ2-1	SAKGRYAEQF
many	TRBV7-2	TRBJ2-3	ASSLALTGSDTQY
-	TRBV3-1	TRBJ1-2	ASSKDPTGWGYT
many	TRBV20-1	TRBJ1-1	SAREGGDTEAF
many	TRBV6-5	TRBJ2-6	ASSYSGGSGANVLT
-	TRBV2	TRBJ1-6	TRGDGYNSPLH
many	TRBV11-3	TRBJ1-2	ASSLTNGDYGYT
many	TRBV5-1	TRBJ1-4	ASSLVLGEKLF
-	TRBV4-2	TRBJ2-6	ASSQDDHSGANVLT
many	TRBV5-1	TRBJ2-7	ASSLGTSPYEQY
many	TRBV3-1	TRBJ2-3	ASSQATSGEDTQY
many	TRBV5-1	TRBJ2-7	ASSLASSGKVGYEQY
many	TRBV5-1	TRBJ1-5	ASSLGGGDQPQH
-	TRBV15	TRBJ2-5	ATSMGSDETQY
-	TRBV10-3	TRBJ1-2	AIQSGQRVDGYT
many	TRBV7-9	TRBJ2-3	ASSFRTSGSTDTQY
many	TRBV12-3/TRBV12-4	TRBJ2-7	ASSFGTDSSYEQY
few	TRBV4-1	TRBJ1-4	ASSQPGRLNEKLF
many	TRBV5-1	TRBJ2-3	ASSLGPSGGHTDTQY
-	TRBV5-1	TRBJ2-5	ASSLAEKTQY
many	TRBV14	TRBJ2-7	ASSHSQGRGHRNEQY
few	TRBV6-1	TRBJ2-3	ASRVTGPRTDTQY
-	TRBV5-1	TRBJ2-5	ASSFRIGGDPARQETQY
many	TRBV7-2	TRBJ2-5	ASSLAAFTQETQY
many	TRBV29-1	TRBJ2-7	SVAASYEQY
many	TRBV28	TRBJ2-7	ASSFLGGLAGLYEQY
few	TRBV24-1	TRBJ2-3	ATEQGGLGERDTQY
many	TRBV18	TRBJ2-7	ASSPPRDSSYEQY
-	TRBV20-1	TRBJ2-2	SAREPGQFTGELF
many	TRBV30	TRBJ2-3	AWDGQGSDTQY
many	TRBV7-9	TRBJ1-1	ASSLPVFEAF
-	TRBV6-9	TRBJ2-5	ASSSQPGQGGETQY
-	TRBV6-1	TRBJ2-5	ATGTSGTETQY
few	TRBV10-3	TRBJ1-1	AISESGTGGLKLGEAF
-	TRBV5-1	TRBJ2-3	ASSFRLAGITDTQY
many	TRBV27	TRBJ2-7	ASSPTRLAGIDEQY
many	TRBV6-1	TRBJ2-1	ASSDGTSELNEQF
many	TRBV27	TRBJ2-3	ASSLLSTDTQY
-	TRBV19	TRBJ1-5	ASSISGYNQPQH
few	TRBV6-5	TRBJ2-1	ASSYGQGNLNEQF
many	TRBV29-1	TRBJ2-5	SVGEGHQETQY
-	TRBV6-5	TRBJ2-5	ASSYAGTIVQETQY
many	TRBV20-1	TRBJ1-3	SARDMQGAGNTIY
-	TRBV24-1	TRBJ2-1	ATSDFGLAGTSYNEQF
-	TRBV10-3	TRBJ2-7	ATRSDYEQY
few	TRBV20-1	TRBJ2-3	SARGLDVGRDTQY
-	TRBV9	TRBJ1-3	ASSGFGNTIY
many	TRBV7-2	TRBJ1-2	ASSLRTEGGYT
many	TRBV20-1	TRBJ1-1	SATTGDYTEAF
many	TRBV7-8	TRBJ1-4	ASSLQGGLEKLF
many	TRBV30	TRBJ1-1	AWRPGDFRMNTEAF
few	TRBV19	TRBJ2-1	ASSIGQGALGEQF